The rows below give T cell receptor beta chains drawn from one sample of a study of OX40 agonist ivuxolimab in advanced cancers. The data were produced by immunoSEQ multiplex PCR, yet TCRdb's version contains in-frame clones alone and is incomplete. In the table there are 48,000 or so clones, 70% to 90% of which are singletons. The input for sequencing was CD4+ or CD8+ T cells sorted from blood, taken in a trial of the OX40 agonist ivuxolimab. These receptors were collected from an adult with an advanced solid tumor such as melanoma, head and neck, liver or kidney cancer. The CDR3 runs from the conserved cysteine through the conserved F or W. The D gene is left open where the match is weak. Size tells how often a clone was seen (once, few, many) or the class of an expanded clone, and some rows leave it out.

cdr3_nt,cdr3_aa,j_call,v_call,clone_size,d_call
TGTGCCTGGAGTGTCGGTTCTGGGGCCAACGTCCTGACTTTC,CAWSVGSGANVLTF,TRBJ2-6,TRBV30,NA,NA
TGTGCTAGCAGTTCAAACTTAGGACTAGCGGGACCAGATACGCAGTATTTT,CASSSNLGLAGPDTQYF,TRBJ2-3,TRBV7-7,NA,TRBD2
TGTGCCAGCAGTACCGGGACTAGGCTCACTGAAGCTTTCTTT,CASSTGTRLTEAFF,TRBJ1-1,TRBV5-8,NA,NA
TGTGCCAGCAGCGTAGACAGGGGTAGAAATGAGCAGTTCTTC,CASSVDRGRNEQFF,TRBJ2-1,TRBV9,NA,TRBD1
TGTGCCAGCTCTCTACAGAGGGGTTCTTACAATGAGCAGTTCTTC,CASSLQRGSYNEQFF,TRBJ2-1,TRBV18,NA,NA
TGTGCCAGCAGCTCCTCGGTGGGAGAGACCCAGTACTTC,CASSSSVGETQYF,TRBJ2-5,TRBV7-9,NA,NA
TGTGCCAGCTCACCACCCCCAGGGAATACGCAGTATTTT,CASSPPPGNTQYF,TRBJ2-3,TRBV18,NA,NA
TGCGCCAGCAGCCATAGGGACAGGGGACTTTCCGGGGAGCTGTTTTTT,CASSHRDRGLSGELFF,TRBJ2-2,TRBV4-1,NA,TRBD1
TGTGCCAGCAGTGTGGGGGACGGCTACACCTTC,CASSVGDGYTF,TRBJ1-2,TRBV6-6,NA,NA
TGTGCCAGCAGTCGTGGCACAGATACGCAGTATTTT,CASSRGTDTQYF,TRBJ2-3,TRBV6-6,NA,NA
TGTGCCAGTAGTATCGAAGGGGCAGCCTACAATGAGCAGTTCTTC,CASSIEGAAYNEQFF,TRBJ2-1,TRBV19,NA,NA
TGTGCCAGCAGTACCGACAGTAGCAATCAGCCCCAGCATTTT,CASSTDSSNQPQHF,TRBJ1-5,TRBV28,NA,NA
TGCAGCGTTCGGGACAGGGGGGACATTCAGTACTTC,CSVRDRGDIQYF,TRBJ2-4,TRBV29-1,few,TRBD1
TGTGCCAGCATTGGGACAGGATATACTGAAGCTTTCTTT,CASIGTGYTEAFF,TRBJ1-1,TRBV28,NA,TRBD1
TGTGCCAGCAGCTTAACTTTTAGCACAGATACGCAGTATTTT,CASSLTFSTDTQYF,TRBJ2-3,TRBV7-9,once,NA
TGTGCCAGCTCACCTACGGCTTTGTGGACCCAGTACTTC,CASSPTALWTQYF,TRBJ2-5,TRBV18,once,NA
TGTGCCAGCAGCCCCGACAGGGGTTCGACCGGGGAGCTGTTTTTT,CASSPDRGSTGELFF,TRBJ2-2,TRBV7-8,once,TRBD1
TGTGCCAGCTCACTATCGGGACAGCTAGCAGAGCAGTACTTC,CASSLSGQLAEQYF,TRBJ2-7,TRBV18,NA,TRBD1
TGTGCCAGCAGCTTGGTATTTGGGGCTCAAGAGACCCAGTACTTC,CASSLVFGAQETQYF,TRBJ2-5,TRBV5-5,NA,NA
TGTGCCAGCAGTTACCCCCCTGGACAGCAGCAAGAGACCCAGTACTTC,CASSYPPGQQQETQYF,TRBJ2-5,TRBV6-5,NA,NA
TGCGCCAGCAGCTTCCAGGGGGTGGACACTGAAGCTTTCTTT,CASSFQGVDTEAFF,TRBJ1-1,TRBV5-1,medium-sized,TRBD1
TGTGCCAGCAGTATCTTGTGGAGGGTGAACACTGAAGCTTTCTTT,CASSILWRVNTEAFF,TRBJ1-1,TRBV28,NA,NA
TGTGCCAGCACCCCCCGAGCCACTGTTGGGACCCAGTACTTC,CASTPRATVGTQYF,TRBJ2-5,TRBV2,NA,NA
TGTGCCATCAGTGATCCGGGCGAGGGATCGGGCTATGGCTACACCTTC,CAISDPGEGSGYGYTF,TRBJ1-2,TRBV10-3,NA,NA
TGTGCCAGCACTAGACAGGGTTGGGCCGGGGAGCTGTTTTTT,CASTRQGWAGELFF,TRBJ2-2,TRBV7-2,few,TRBD1
TGTGCCAGCAGTCCAAGTCTCAGAGGGTCCCTAAACACCGGGGAGCTGTTTTTT,CASSPSLRGSLNTGELFF,TRBJ2-2,TRBV6-4,NA,NA
TGTGCCAGCAGTGAATTGGCGGGAGGGGGAGATACGCAGTATTTT,CASSELAGGGDTQYF,TRBJ2-3,TRBV2,NA,TRBD2